This T cell receptor (beta chain) was sequenced during a study of control samples from healthy donors and cancer patients. Only in-frame clones appear in the TCRdb table, and some are missing; sequencing was by immunoSEQ multiplex PCR. The table includes 28,000 or so clones, approximately 78% detected once. Per the germline V gene, CDR1 is SGHVS and CDR2 is FQNEAQ. V was pared by 4 bases and J by 3 bases, with 7 bases of the junction left unmatched. This CDR3 has 17 amino acids. The TCR was taken from a man aged 55 to 70 with colorectal cancer. Sequencing was done on a sample of PBMCs. This chain joins TRBV7-8 and TRBJ2-3; 13 bases align to TRBD2. The CDR3 loop reads CASSSRPGLAGTDTQYF. The CDR3 DNA follows: TGTGCCAGCAGCTCTAGGCCGGGACTAGCGGGAACAGATACGCAGTATTTT.